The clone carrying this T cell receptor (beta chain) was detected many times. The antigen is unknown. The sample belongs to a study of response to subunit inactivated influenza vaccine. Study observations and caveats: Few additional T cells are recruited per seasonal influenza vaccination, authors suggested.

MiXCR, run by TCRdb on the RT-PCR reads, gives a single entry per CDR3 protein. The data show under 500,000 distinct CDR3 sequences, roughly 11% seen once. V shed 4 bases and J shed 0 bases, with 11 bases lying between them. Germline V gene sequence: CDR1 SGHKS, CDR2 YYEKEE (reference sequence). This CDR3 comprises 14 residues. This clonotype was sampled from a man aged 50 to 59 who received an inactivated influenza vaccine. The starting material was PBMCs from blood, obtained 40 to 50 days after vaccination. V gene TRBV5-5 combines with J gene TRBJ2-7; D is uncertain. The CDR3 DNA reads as TGTGCCAGCAGCACCGCACCGCACTCCTACGAGCAGTACTTC. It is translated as CASSTAPHSYEQYF.